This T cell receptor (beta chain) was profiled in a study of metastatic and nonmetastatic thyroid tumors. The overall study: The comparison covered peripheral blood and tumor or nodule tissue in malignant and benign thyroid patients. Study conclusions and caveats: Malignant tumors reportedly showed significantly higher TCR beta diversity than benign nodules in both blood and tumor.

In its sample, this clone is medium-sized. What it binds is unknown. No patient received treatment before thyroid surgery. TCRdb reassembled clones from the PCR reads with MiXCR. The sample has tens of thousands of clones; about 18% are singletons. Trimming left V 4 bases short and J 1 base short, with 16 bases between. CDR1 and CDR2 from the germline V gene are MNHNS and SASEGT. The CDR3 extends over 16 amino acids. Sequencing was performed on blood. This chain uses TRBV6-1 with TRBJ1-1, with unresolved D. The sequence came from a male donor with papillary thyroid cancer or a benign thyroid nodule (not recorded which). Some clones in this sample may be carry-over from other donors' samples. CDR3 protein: CASSALDLLKNTEAFF. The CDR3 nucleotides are TGTGCCAGCAGTGCTCTGGACCTACTTAAGAACACTGAAGCTTTCTTT.